One and the same sample provided the 9 T cell receptor beta chains below, sequenced in a study of blood T cells in healthy people across ages. A second PCR of 7 to 11 cycles used a sample-barcoded 5' primer and a J-beta primer mix. TCRdb recomputed calls from the 5' RACE reads with MiXCR, one row per CDR3 protein. The repertoire includes 900,000 to 950,000 distinct CDR3 sequences, almost 30% of them detected once, and more than 8.5% sits in the top ten. A further study also used this sample, focusing on T cells of mothers and their children.

The sequenced sample was blood. Every receptor here comes from a woman aged 40 to 50 in good health.

V and J are TRBV5-6 and TRBJ1-6; 7 nucleotides line up with TRBD1. The CDR3 sequence is 15 residues long. V dropped 4 bases and J dropped 10; count of bases not matched to a gene: 11. The germline CDR1 and CDR2 sequences are SGHDT and YYEEEE. The CDR3: CASSPRDRVYSPLHF. The DNA of the CDR3 is TGTGCCAGCAGCCCCAGAGACAGGGTCTACTCACCCCTCCACTTT. Filled out from reference TRBV5-6 and TRBJ1-6, the complete variable domain reads DAGVTQSPTHLIKTRGQQVTLRCSPKSGHDTVSWYQQALGQGPQFIFQYYEEEERQRGNFPDRFSGHQFPNYSSELNVNALLLGDSALYLCASSPRDRVYSPLHFGNGTRLTVT.

The table lists this clonotype with a few counts. The chain joins TRBV5-1 to TRBJ1-1; TRBD1 aligns across 10 bases. V lost 7 bases to trimming and J lost 5 bases; unmatched junction nucleotides: 8. CDR1 is SGHRS, CDR2 YFSETQ, per germline. The CDR3 is 14 residues long. The CDR3 loop reads CASRRQGAVTEAFF. In DNA form, the CDR3 reads TGCGCCAGCCGAAGACAGGGGGCAGTTACTGAAGCTTTCTTT.

The chain employs TRBV9 and TRBJ1-1; D is uncertain. CDR1 is SGDLS, CDR2 YYNGEE, per germline. V gave up 4 bases and J gave up 1 base, with 20 bases separating them. There are 17 residues in the CDR3. The CDR3 DNA is TGTGCCAGCAGCAAGTCAATCCCTCAGGCCCAGAACACTGAAGCTTTCTTT. Protein sequence: CASSKSIPQAQNTEAFF.

This clonotype was observed a handful of times. V gene TRBV6-5 combines with J gene TRBJ2-3, with 12 positions matching TRBD2. The CDR3 sequence is 17 residues long. Germline V gene sequence: CDR1 MNHEY, CDR2 SVGAGI. The V and J ends lost 3 bases and 2 bases, in that order; junction bases with no gene match: 6. In DNA, the CDR3 is TGTGCCAGCAGTTATTACGGACTAGCGGGGTCCACAGATACGCAGTATTTT. The encoded protein is CASSYYGLAGSTDTQYF.

The rearrangement uses TRBV12-3 or TRBV12-4 and TRBJ1-5; 9 bases match TRBD1. V lost 1 base and J lost 6; bases outside the gene matches: 10. The CDR3 is 17 residues long. CDR3 sequence: CASSLGQGVVGIQPQHF. The CDR3, as DNA: TGTGCCAGCAGTTTAGGACAGGGGGTTGTGGGCATTCAGCCCCAGCATTTT.

About this clonotype itself: Possible read error: a much larger clone is one base away. The V gene is TRBV12-3 or TRBV12-4, the J gene TRBJ2-5, with D possibly TRBD2 on 6 matching bases. V was trimmed by 1 base and J by 13 bases, leaving 19 bases between them. The CDR3 spans 14 residues. In nucleotides, the CDR3 is TGTGCCAGCAGTTTAGTGGGGGGTCTTTACGAGCGGTACTTC. Protein sequence: CASSLVGGLYERYF.

This clonotype was seen a handful of times. The chain combines TRBV7-2 with TRBJ2-6; 7 nucleotides align to TRBD1. J gave up 0 bases and V 6 bases, and 8 bases lay outside the gene matches. This CDR3 has 17 residues. The germline V gene encodes CDR1 SGHTA and CDR2 FQGNSA. CDR3 amino acids: CASSLRDRVSGANVLTF. As DNA, the CDR3 is TGTGCCAGCAGTCTCCGGGACAGAGTCTCTGGGGCCAACGTCCTGACTTTC. Full variable domain (outside the CDR3, taken from reference TRBV7-2 and TRBJ2-6): GAGVSQSPSNKVTEKGKDVELRCDPISGHTALYWYRQSLGQGLEFLIYFQGNSAPDKSGLPSDRFSAERTGGSVSTLTIQRTQQEDSAVYLCASSLRDRVSGANVLTFGAGSRLTVL.

The rearrangement uses TRBV3-1 and TRBJ2-7, with D maybe TRBD1 (6 bases). The CDR3 consists of 15 residues. Trimming stripped 0 bases from V and 4 bases from J, with 13 bases between. Germline V lookup: CDR1 LGHDT, CDR2 YNNKEL (reference sequence). The CDR3 here is CASSQDTGHIYEQYF. For the CDR3, the DNA is TGTGCCAGCAGCCAAGACACGGGACACATTTACGAGCAGTACTTC.

J is TRBJ2-1 and V is TRBV6-2 or TRBV6-3; tentative D call: TRBD2 (7 bases). The CDR3 contains 14 residues. Per germline, CDR1 MNHEY and CDR2 SVGEGT. V was pared by 7 bases and J by 10 bases, with 20 bases between. DNA for the CDR3: TGTGCCAGCATGGGGGGGACAATACAAGGCGAGCAGTTCTTC. It specifies CASMGGTIQGEQFF.